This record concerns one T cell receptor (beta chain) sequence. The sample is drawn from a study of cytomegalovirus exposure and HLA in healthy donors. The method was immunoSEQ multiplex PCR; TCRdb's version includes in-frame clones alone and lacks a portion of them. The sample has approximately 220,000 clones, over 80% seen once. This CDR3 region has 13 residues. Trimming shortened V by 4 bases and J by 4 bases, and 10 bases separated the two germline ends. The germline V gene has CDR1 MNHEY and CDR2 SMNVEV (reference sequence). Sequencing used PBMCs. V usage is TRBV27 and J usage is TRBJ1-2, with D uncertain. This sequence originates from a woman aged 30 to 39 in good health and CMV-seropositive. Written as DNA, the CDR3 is TGTGCCAGCAGTTCTGTGGGCGGCTATGGCTACACCTTC. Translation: CASSSVGGYGYTF.